A selection of T cell receptor beta chains follows, all from one sample in a study of blood T cell repertoires in COVID-19. Clones were sequenced by immunoSEQ multiplex PCR, and TCRdb holds only the in-frame ones, with some missing. The repertoire has about 400,000 clones, roughly nine tenths of them found once; the top ten carry about 1.8%. The material sequenced was PBMCs or T cells enriched from blood (not recorded which). The receptors here all came from a woman aged 25 to 45 who had recovered from COVID-19. The conserved cysteine and the conserved F or W are not part of the CDR3 here. Each record gives: clone size, J gene, V gene, CDR3 protein. Some rows mark clone size as missing; the rest say once, few, many or name a class of expanded clone.

NA | TRBJ1-1 | TRBV6-5 | ASSLGGSNTEAF
NA | TRBJ1-2 | TRBV11-2 | ASSLDLFPEKNYGYT
NA | TRBJ1-5 | TRBV5-6 | ASSRTGDGQPQH
NA | TRBJ1-1 | TRBV4-3 | ASSLQGGTEAF
NA | TRBJ2-7 | TRBV4-3 | ASSQEVGGYGEQY
few | TRBJ2-1 | TRBV5-4 | ASSFDRVRNEQF
NA | TRBJ1-1 | TRBV6-5 | ASTKTGGYTEAF
NA | TRBJ2-5 | TRBV7-2 | ASSLGPSGFRETQY
NA | TRBJ1-2 | TRBV21-1 | ASSKEQPGASLNYGYT
NA | TRBJ1-5 | TRBV10-3 | AISSGDHSNQPQH
NA | TRBJ1-2 | TRBV6-6 | ASHSPHSNYGYT
NA | TRBJ1-2 | TRBV5-4 | ASSLAAGGYGYT
NA | TRBJ2-3 | TRBV4-3 | ASSQDGQRTDTQY
NA | TRBJ1-1 | TRBV19 | ATLYRGGHTEAF
NA | TRBJ2-2 | TRBV3-1/TRBV3-2 | ASSQGRGTGELF
NA | TRBJ2-7 | TRBV6-5 | ASSRDSPYEQY
NA | TRBJ1-2 | TRBV3-1/TRBV3-2 | ASSKGTGANYGYT
NA | TRBJ1-1 | TRBV18 | ASSQGDTEAF
NA | TRBJ1-1 | TRBV6-6 | ASRRTWGLTVNTEAF
once | TRBJ2-3 | TRBV29-1 | SVDRRLSRTDTQY